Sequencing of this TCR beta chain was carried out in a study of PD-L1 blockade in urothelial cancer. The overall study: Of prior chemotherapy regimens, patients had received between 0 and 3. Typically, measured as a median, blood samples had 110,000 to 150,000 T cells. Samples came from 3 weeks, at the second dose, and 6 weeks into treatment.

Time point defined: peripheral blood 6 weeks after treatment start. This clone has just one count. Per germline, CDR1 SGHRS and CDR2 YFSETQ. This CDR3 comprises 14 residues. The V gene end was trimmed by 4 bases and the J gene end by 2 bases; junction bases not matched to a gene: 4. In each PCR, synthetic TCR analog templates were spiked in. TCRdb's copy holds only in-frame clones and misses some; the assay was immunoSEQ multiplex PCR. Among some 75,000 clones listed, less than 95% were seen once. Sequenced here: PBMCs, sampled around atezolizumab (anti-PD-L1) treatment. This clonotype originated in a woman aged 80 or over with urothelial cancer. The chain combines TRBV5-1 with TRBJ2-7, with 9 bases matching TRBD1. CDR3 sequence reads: CASSARQGAYEQYF. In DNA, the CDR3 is TGCGCCAGCAGCGCCCGACAGGGGGCCTACGAGCAGTACTTC.